This T cell receptor (beta chain) was sequenced for a study of T cells in Graves' hyperthyroidism and ophthalmopathy. Study-wide results and caveats: Blood shared most expanded thyroid clonotypes above 0.001. A model using 13 V-J features told ophthalmopathy apart from stable hyperthyroidism. Before onset, by a median of approximately 6.8 months, the model predicted ophthalmopathy.

This clonotype was observed at least ten times. As yet, its antigen is unknown. Trimming removed 4 bases from V and 0 bases from J, with 11 bases in between. The CDR3 is 15 residues long. Germline CDR1 reads SGHTA; CDR2 reads FQGNSA. Clinical symptoms, serum thyroxine, TRAb, thyroid ultrasound and orbital computed tomography informed diagnoses. Authors of the study amplified TCR beta CDR3 regions from RNA transcripts. During a first-round RT-PCR of the TCR CDR3, the HTBI primer set was used. TCRdb reprocessed the multiplex PCR reads with MiXCR, giving one entry per CDR3 protein. The table shows more than 500,000 distinct CDR3 sequences, with 15% to 20% occurring only once.

The J gene is TRBJ2-3, the V gene TRBV7-2, with D possibly being TRBD2 (6 bases). The clonotype comes from a woman in her 30s with Graves' hyperthyroidism. The sample was blood. CDR3: CASSSFAGSTDTQYF. For the CDR3, the DNA is TGTGCCAGCAGCTCTTTTGCGGGGAGCACAGATACGCAGTATTTT.